Shown below are 30 T cell receptor beta chains from a single sample sequenced in a study of human thymus T cells. Sequencing was performed with immunoSEQ multiplex PCR; in TCRdb, only in-frame clones are kept and a portion is missing. Of 35,000 to 55,000 clones in the sample, approximately 95% were seen once. Sequenced: blood. The receptors were gathered from a boy under two years old with a congenital heart defect but otherwise immunologically healthy.

Written as DNA, the CDR3 is TGCGCCAGCAGCCCTACCGGGGGGTCCTACGAGCAGTACTTC. Residues: CASSPTGGSYEQYF. The gene calls are TRBV5-1 and TRBJ2-7, with 7 bases matching TRBD2. The CDR3 length is 14 residues. Unmatched junction bases numbered 5, after V lost 4 bases and J lost 1 base. CDR1 is SGHRS and CDR2 is YFSETQ in the germline V gene.

This clone has a single count. The chain has TRBV9 and TRBJ2-2; 10 bases align to TRBD1. V lost 0 bases and J lost 4; bases outside the gene matches: 0. This CDR3 has 15 amino acids. In germline, CDR1 is SGDLS, CDR2 YYNGEE. CDR3 DNA: TGTGCCAGCAGCGTAGGACAGGGGGCCACCGGGGAGCTGTTTTTT. Its translation is CASSVGQGATGELFF.

This clone was seen a few times. V and J are TRBV11-2 and TRBJ1-6; the D gene is possibly TRBD1 (5 bases). Germline CDR1 SGHAT, CDR2 FQNNGV. Trimming pared 0 bases from V and 8 bases from J, leaving 8 bases between. This CDR3 is 14 amino acids long. In DNA, the CDR3 is TGTGCCAGCAGCTTAGAGCCGGGGGATTCACCCCTCCACTTT. This gives the protein CASSLEPGDSPLHF. The variable domain in full, completed from reference TRBV11-2 and TRBJ1-6, reads EAGVAQSPRYKIIEKRQSVAFWCNPISGHATLYWYQQILGQGPKLLIQFQNNGVVDDSQLPKDRFSAERLKGVDSTLKIQPAKLEDSAVYLCASSLEPGDSPLHFGNGTRLTVT.

The V call is TRBV18, the J call TRBJ2-1; 8 bases map to TRBD2. The CDR3 totals 18 residues. Germline CDR1 KGHSH, CDR2 LQKENI. J lost 1 base, V lost 2 bases, and 10 bases had no gene match. This CDR3 is CASSPILGGGLSYNEQFF. CDR3 DNA sequence: TGTGCCAGCTCACCAATCTTAGGCGGGGGGCTGTCCTACAATGAGCAGTTCTTC.

The chain joins TRBV5-4 to TRBJ1-2; D gene unclear. Trimming removed 2 bases from V and 7 bases from J, with 18 bases in between. The CDR3 is 15 amino acids. CDR1 and CDR2 from the germline V gene are SGHNT and YYREEE (reference sequence). CDR3 nucleotide sequence: TGTGCCAGCAGCTTTGGGTTAACCGCGATAGGTGGCTACACCTTC. Amino acids: CASSFGLTAIGGYTF.

The chain uses TRBV4-2 and TRBJ2-7; 8 nucleotides line up with TRBD1. CDR1 and CDR2 from the germline V gene are LGHNA and YNFKEQ. J lost 5 bases, V lost 0 bases, and 3 bases had no gene match. The CDR3 spans 14 residues. The CDR3 nucleotides are TGTGCCAGCAGCCAAGACGGACAGGGTCACGAGCAGTACTTC. Translation gives CASSQDGQGHEQYF.

This clone was seen once. The V call is TRBV1, the J call TRBJ2-1; the table's D call TRBD2 went unverified against the DNA. TRBV1 is a pseudogene segment. The CDR3 has 16 amino acids. CDR3 DNA: TGCACCAGCAGCCAAGTAGCGGCGGGGGGGCAGGGTGAGCAGTTCTTC. It codes for CTSSQVAAGGQGEQFF.

The rearrangement joins TRBV7-2 to TRBJ2-3; D possibly corresponds to TRBD1 (6 bases). The germline V and J ends were trimmed by 5 bases and 1 base, with 7 bases remaining between them. Germline V gene sequence: CDR1 SGHTA, CDR2 FQGNSA. This CDR3 is 13 amino acids long. Written as DNA, the CDR3 is TGTGCCAGCAGCAGACAGGGCACAGATACGCAGTATTTT. Translation gives CASSRQGTDTQYF.

The rearrangement uses TRBV28 and TRBJ2-2, with D possibly TRBD2 on 6 matching bases. V was trimmed by 5 bases and J by 4 bases, leaving 14 bases between them. Germline assignment: CDR1 MDHEN and CDR2 SYDVKM. This CDR3 contains 15 residues. CDR3 DNA sequence: TGTGCCAGCAGTCGGGGGTTTAGGGGCACCGGGGAGCTGTTTTTT. This gives the protein CASSRGFRGTGELFF.

V is TRBV25-1 and J is TRBJ2-4, with no clear D. CDR1 and CDR2 from the germline V gene are MGHDK and SYGVNS. Trimming took 0 bases from V and 0 from J, leaving 12 bases between them. This CDR3 has 17 amino acids. The CDR3, as DNA: TGTGCCAGCAGTGAATATAACCCGACGGTAGCCAAAAACATTCAGTACTTC. Protein product: CASSEYNPTVAKNIQYF.

V gene TRBV7-9 combines with J gene TRBJ2-2; 7 bases agree with TRBD2. The CDR3 sequence is 17 residues long. V shed 4 bases and J 4 bases; nucleotides not matched to a gene: 12. In germline, CDR1 is SEHNR, CDR2 FQNEAQ (reference sequence). The DNA for the CDR3 is TGTGCCAGCAGCTCTGGGGGTAGGACTAGAGCCACCGGGGAGCTGTTTTTT. It yields the protein CASSSGGRTRATGELFF.

CDR3 DNA: TGTGCCAGCAGTTATAGCGGGGGCCAGTGGGATGAGCAGTTCTTC. Translating gives CASSYSGGQWDEQFF. This sequence joins TRBV6-5 and TRBJ2-1; 9 bases line up with TRBD2. V lost 3 bases to trimming and J lost 8 bases; unmatched junction nucleotides: 8. The CDR3 is 15 amino acids. The germline V gene encodes CDR1 MNHEY and CDR2 SVGAGI.

The CDR3 here is CASSTYGTGSEKLFF. CDR3 coding DNA: TGCGCCAGCAGCACATACGGGACAGGGAGTGAAAAACTGTTTTTT. The gene calls are TRBV5-1 and TRBJ1-4, with 9 bases identical to TRBD1. This CDR3 is 15 amino acids long. In germline, CDR1 is SGHRS, CDR2 YFSETQ. V shed 4 bases, J shed 7 bases, and the junction held 8 bases outside the gene matches. The full variable domain, with the rest looked up from reference TRBV5-1 and TRBJ1-4, is KAGVTQTPRYLIKTRGQQVTLSCSPISGHRSVSWYQQTPGQGLQFLFEYFSETQRNKGNFPGRFSGRQFSNSRSEMNVSTLELGDSALYLCASSTYGTGSEKLFFGSGTQLSVL.

The gene calls are TRBV5-4 and TRBJ2-1; D gene uncertain. In germline, CDR1 is SGHNT, CDR2 YYREEE (reference sequence). Trimming removed 0 bases from V and 7 bases from J, with 5 bases in between. This CDR3 is 12 amino acids long. In DNA form, the CDR3 reads TGTGCCAGCAGCTTGGTAGATAATGAGCAGTTCTTC. Translated: CASSLVDNEQFF.

CDR3 nucleotide sequence: TGTGCCAGCAACTCCCTCGGAGTGGGGGGGCGAGAGCTGTTTTTT. This codes for CASNSLGVGGRELFF. The chain recombines TRBV2 with TRBJ2-2; possibly TRBD2 for D (7 bases). Germline V gene lookup returns CDR1 SNHLY and CDR2 FYNNEI. This CDR3 contains 15 residues. V was cut by 7 bases and J by 11 bases, with 23 bases left in between. The entire variable domain, with the rest obtained from reference TRBV2 and TRBJ2-2, is as follows: EPEVTQTPSHQVTQMGQEVILRCVPISNHLYFYWYRQILGQKVEFLVSFYNNEISEKSEIFDDQFSVERPDGSNFTLKIRSTKLEDSAMYFCASNSLGVGGRELFFGEGSRLTVL.

CDR3 sequence: CASSEDPYNEQFF. CDR3 nucleotides: TGTGCCAGCAGTGAGGACCCCTACAATGAGCAGTTCTTC. The chain uses TRBV6-1 and TRBJ2-1; D is unresolved. V was clipped by 3 bases and J by 2 bases, with 5 bases between them. Looked up from germline, CDR1 is MNHNS and CDR2 is SASEGT. This CDR3 is 13 amino acids long.

The CDR3: CASSKGQGDYGYTF. DNA for the CDR3: TGTGCCAGCAGCAAAGGACAGGGTGACTATGGCTACACCTTC. V is TRBV5-4 and J is TRBJ1-2; TRBD1 aligns across 8 bases. Germline CDR1 is SGHNT and CDR2 is YYREEE (reference sequence). The CDR3 consists of 14 residues. V trimming: 4 bases; J trimming: 3 bases; junction bases outside the gene matches: 5. The entire variable domain, with the rest obtained from reference TRBV5-4 and TRBJ1-2, is as follows: ETGVTQSPTHLIKTRGQQVTLRCSSQSGHNTVSWYQQALGQGPQFIFQYYREEENGRGNFPPRFSGLQFPNYSSELNVNALELDDSALYLCASSKGQGDYGYTFGSGTRLTVV.

The chain carries TRBV9 and TRBJ2-7; D tentatively reads TRBD1 or TRBD2 (5 bases each). Trimming removed 10 bases at V and 2 bases at J, with 22 bases between. The CDR3 runs 15 residues. Per the germline V gene, CDR1 is SGDLS and CDR2 is YYNGEE. The CDR3 DNA reads as TGTGCCGGGGGTACTGTGGGGGAGCTAACCTACGAGCAGTACTTC. Protein sequence: CAGGTVGELTYEQYF.

The rearrangement uses TRBV10-3 and TRBJ1-2; D is unclear. Germline V gene data show CDR1 as ENHRY and CDR2 as SYGVKD. V was shortened by 0 bases and J by 6 bases, with 5 bases between the two germline ends. CDR3 length: 12 residues. The CDR3 DNA sequence: TGTGCCATCAGTGAGTCGACTCATGGCTACACCTTC. It specifies CAISESTHGYTF.

The chain couples TRBV20-1 to TRBJ2-3; TRBD2 matches 8 bases. The V gene's germline CDR1 is DFQATT and CDR2 SNEGSKA (reference sequence). The CDR3 totals 11 residues. J was trimmed by 14 bases and V by 5 bases; bases with no gene match: 9. CDR3 residues: CSAEGGGMGYF. CDR3 sequence (DNA): TGCAGTGCTGAAGGCGGGGGGATGGGGTATTTT.

This clone was seen a few times. The chain recombines TRBV27 with TRBJ1-2; 7 bases match TRBD1. J lost 8 bases, V lost 4 bases, and 7 bases had no gene match. The CDR3 totals 13 residues. Germline CDR1 and CDR2: MNHEY and SMNVEV (reference sequence). The CDR3 DNA is TGTGCCAGCAGTTCTCCGACAGGGTTGGGCTACACCTTC. Protein: CASSSPTGLGYTF.

The V and J genes are TRBV10-3 and TRBJ2-5; D unresolved. Trimming cost V 0 bases and J 3 bases, with 5 bases left between them. The CDR3 runs to 13 residues. Germline V gene sequence: CDR1 ENHRY, CDR2 SYGVKD. This chain's CDR3 is CAISESSEETQYF. DNA for the CDR3: TGTGCCATCAGTGAGTCGAGTGAAGAGACCCAGTACTTC.

CDR3 in amino acids: CASSLEGGYEQYF. The CDR3 DNA follows: TGCGCCAGCAGCTTGGAGGGGGGTTACGAGCAGTACTTC. This chain links TRBV5-1 with TRBJ2-7; D is tentatively TRBD1 or TRBD2 (6 bases each). In germline, CDR1 is SGHRS, CDR2 YFSETQ. V lost 0 bases and J 4 bases, leaving 8 bases between the germline ends. The CDR3 sequence is 13 residues long.

This clone was detected a few times. CDR3 coding DNA: TGTGCCAGCAGCGTAGCCCCGGCTAACTATGGCTACACCTTC. Protein product: CASSVAPANYGYTF. The chain is built from TRBV9 and TRBJ1-2; D unclear. The CDR3 loop spans 14 amino acids. V lost 0 bases to trimming and J lost 0 bases, with 6 bases between them. The germline V gene encodes CDR1 SGDLS and CDR2 YYNGEE.

The chain uses TRBV5-1 and TRBJ1-6; D not resolved. V shed 0 bases and J shed 5 bases, with 9 bases lying between them. CDR1 is SGHRS, CDR2 YFSETQ, per germline. The CDR3 is 15 residues long. As DNA, the CDR3 is TGCGCCAGCAGCTTGGTAGCGGTAGATAATTCACCCCTCCACTTT. It is translated as CASSLVAVDNSPLHF. The full variable domain, in which reference TRBV5-1 and TRBJ1-6 provide the parts outside the CDR3, is KAGVTQTPRYLIKTRGQQVTLSCSPISGHRSVSWYQQTPGQGLQFLFEYFSETQRNKGNFPGRFSGRQFSNSRSEMNVSTLELGDSALYLCASSLVAVDNSPLHFGNGTRLTVT.

This chain joins TRBV5-6 and TRBJ1-2, with a weak D call TRBD1 (5 bases). The CDR3 length is 16 residues. Germline CDR1 reads SGHDT; CDR2 reads YYEEEE. The ends were cut back, 4 bases at V and 2 bases at J, with 18 bases in the middle. The CDR3 reads CASSRASGSWNYGYTF. CDR3 sequence (DNA): TGTGCCAGCAGCAGGGCCTCAGGGTCTTGGAACTATGGCTACACCTTC.

The chain combines TRBV5-1 with TRBJ2-1, with a possible D match to TRBD2 (6 bases). The CDR3 is 15 residues long. The germline V gene has CDR1 SGHRS and CDR2 YFSETQ. Trimming took off 0 bases at V and 3 bases at J, with 10 bases between the two ends. The CDR3 protein is CASSLEGTGYNEQFF. CDR3 DNA: TGCGCCAGCAGCTTGGAGGGGACTGGCTACAATGAGCAGTTCTTC.

The J gene is TRBJ2-1, the V gene TRBV5-4; 7 bases map to TRBD2. V shed 2 bases, J shed 5 bases, and the junction held 7 bases outside the gene matches. Germline-derived CDR1 and CDR2 are SGHNT and YYREEE (reference sequence). CDR3 size: 15 residues. Here the CDR3 DNA reads TGTGCCAGCAGCTTAAGGACGGGGGGAGACAATGAGCAGTTCTTC. Its translation is CASSLRTGGDNEQFF.

The V call is TRBV27, the J call TRBJ2-1; 14 nucleotides align to TRBD2. This CDR3 has 15 amino acids. V lost 5 bases to trimming and J lost 6 bases; unmatched junction nucleotides: 3. Germline loops: CDR1 MNHEY, CDR2 SMNVEV (reference sequence). The CDR3 is CASSPTSGGANEQFF. The CDR3, as DNA: TGTGCCAGCAGTCCGACTAGCGGGGGGGCCAATGAGCAGTTCTTC.

The rearrangement joins TRBV5-6 to TRBJ2-5; TRBD2 is a possible D gene (5 bases). From germline, CDR1 is SGHDT and CDR2 YYEEEE. Trimming took off 2 bases at V and 5 bases at J, with 7 bases between the two ends. CDR3 length: 12 residues. CDR3 region: CASSLRRETQYF. The CDR3 bases are TGTGCCAGCAGCTTAAGGAGGGAGACCCAGTACTTC.